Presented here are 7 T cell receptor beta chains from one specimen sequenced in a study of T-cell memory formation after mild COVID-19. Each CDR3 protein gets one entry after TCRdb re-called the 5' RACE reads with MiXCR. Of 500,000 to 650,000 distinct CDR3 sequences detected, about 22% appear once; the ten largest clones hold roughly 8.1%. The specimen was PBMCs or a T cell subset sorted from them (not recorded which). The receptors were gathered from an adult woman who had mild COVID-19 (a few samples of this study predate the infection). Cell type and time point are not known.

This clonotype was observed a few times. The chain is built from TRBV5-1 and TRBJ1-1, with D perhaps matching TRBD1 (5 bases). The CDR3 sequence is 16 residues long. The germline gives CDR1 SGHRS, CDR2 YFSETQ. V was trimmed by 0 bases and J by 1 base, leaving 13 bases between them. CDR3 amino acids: CASSLGPGYTNTEAFF. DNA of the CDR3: TGCGCCAGCAGCTTGGGTCCAGGGTATACGAACACTGAAGCTTTCTTT.

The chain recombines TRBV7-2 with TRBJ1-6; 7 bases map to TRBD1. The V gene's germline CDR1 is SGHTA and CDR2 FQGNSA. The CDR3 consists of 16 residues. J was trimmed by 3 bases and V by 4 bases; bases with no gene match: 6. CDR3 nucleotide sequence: TGTGCCAGCAGCTCTAGACAGGGTGTCTATAATTCACCCCTCCACTTT. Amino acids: CASSSRQGVYNSPLHF.

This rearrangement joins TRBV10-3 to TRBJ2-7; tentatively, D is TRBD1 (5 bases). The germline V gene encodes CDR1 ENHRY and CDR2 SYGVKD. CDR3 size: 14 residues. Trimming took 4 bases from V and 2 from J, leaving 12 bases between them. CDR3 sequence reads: CAISGAGSTYEQYF. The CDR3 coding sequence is TGTGCCATCAGTGGTGCAGGGTCTACCTACGAGCAGTACTTC.

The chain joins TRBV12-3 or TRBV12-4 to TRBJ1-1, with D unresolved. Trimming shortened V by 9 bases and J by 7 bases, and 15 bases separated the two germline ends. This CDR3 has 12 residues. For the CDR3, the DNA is TGTGCCAGTCGGAACAGTAATTATGAAGCTTTCTTT. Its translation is CASRNSNYEAFF.

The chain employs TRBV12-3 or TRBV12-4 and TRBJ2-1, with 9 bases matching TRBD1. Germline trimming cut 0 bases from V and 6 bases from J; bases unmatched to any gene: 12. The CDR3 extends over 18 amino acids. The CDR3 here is CASSLAIPGQGIGNEQFF. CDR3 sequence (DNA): TGTGCCAGCAGTTTAGCTATCCCGGGACAGGGAATCGGCAATGAGCAGTTCTTC.

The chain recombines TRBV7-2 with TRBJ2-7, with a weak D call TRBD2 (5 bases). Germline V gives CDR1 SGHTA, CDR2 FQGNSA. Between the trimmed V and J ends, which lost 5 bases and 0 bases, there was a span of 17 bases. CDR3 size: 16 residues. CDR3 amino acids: CASSLEASKSSYEQYF. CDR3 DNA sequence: TGTGCCAGCAGCCTTGAGGCTAGCAAGAGCTCCTACGAGCAGTACTTC.

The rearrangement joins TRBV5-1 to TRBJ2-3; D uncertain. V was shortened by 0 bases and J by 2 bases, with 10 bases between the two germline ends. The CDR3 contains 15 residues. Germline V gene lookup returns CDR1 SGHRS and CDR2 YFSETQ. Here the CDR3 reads CASSLEGGFTDTQYF. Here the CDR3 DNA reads TGCGCCAGCAGCTTGGAGGGTGGATTCACAGATACGCAGTATTTT. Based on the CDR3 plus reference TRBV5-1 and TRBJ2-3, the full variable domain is KAGVTQTPRYLIKTRGQQVTLSCSPISGHRSVSWYQQTPGQGLQFLFEYFSETQRNKGNFPGRFSGRQFSNSRSEMNVSTLELGDSALYLCASSLEGGFTDTQYFGPGTRLTVL.